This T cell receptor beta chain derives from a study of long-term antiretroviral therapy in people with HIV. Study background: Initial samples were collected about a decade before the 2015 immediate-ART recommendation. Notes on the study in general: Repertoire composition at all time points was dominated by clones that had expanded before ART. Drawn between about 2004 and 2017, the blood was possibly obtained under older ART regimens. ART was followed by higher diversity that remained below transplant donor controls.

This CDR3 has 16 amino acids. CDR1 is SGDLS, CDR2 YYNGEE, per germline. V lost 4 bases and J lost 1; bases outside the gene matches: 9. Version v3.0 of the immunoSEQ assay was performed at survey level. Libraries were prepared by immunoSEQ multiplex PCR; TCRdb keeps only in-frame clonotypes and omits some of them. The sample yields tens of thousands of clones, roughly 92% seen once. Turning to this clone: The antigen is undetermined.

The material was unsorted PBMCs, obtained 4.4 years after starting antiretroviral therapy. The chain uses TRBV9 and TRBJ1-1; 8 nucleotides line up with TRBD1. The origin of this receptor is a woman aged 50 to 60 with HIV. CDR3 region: CASSPRPGTGNTEAFF. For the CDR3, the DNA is TGTGCCAGCAGCCCTCGTCCCGGGACAGGGAACACTGAAGCTTTCTTT. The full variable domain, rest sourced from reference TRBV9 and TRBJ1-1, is DSGVTQTPKHLITATGQRVTLRCSPRSGDLSVYWYQQSLDQGLQFLIQYYNGEERAKGNILERFSAQQFPDLHSELNLSSLELGDSALYFCASSPRPGTGNTEAFFGQGTRLTVV.